Below, 13 T cell receptor beta chains from the same sample are listed, as sequenced in a study of blood T cell repertoires in COVID-19. TCRdb keeps only in-frame clones here, not all; method: immunoSEQ multiplex PCR. The sample has some 90,000 clones; just over 90% are singletons. Sequencing was carried out using peripheral blood. Every receptor here comes from a woman between 45 and 65 years old in a cohort sampled during active COVID-19.

The chain carries TRBV5-1 and TRBJ1-6, with D possibly TRBD1 on 6 matching bases. Trimming removed 4 bases at V and 5 bases at J, with 10 bases between. The CDR3 is 14 residues long. CDR1 and CDR2 (germline): SGHRS, YFSETQ. CDR3 region: CASSPGQNNSPLHF. DNA for the CDR3: TGCGCCAGCAGCCCTGGACAGAATAATTCACCCCTCCACTTT.

The rearrangement links TRBV3-1 (or the pseudogene TRBV3-2) to TRBJ1-1; 7 bases line up with TRBD1. The J segment lost 2 bases and the V segment lost 6 bases, leaving 12 bases of the junction unmatched. Germline V lookup: CDR1 LGHDT, CDR2 YNNKEL (reference sequence). The CDR3 is made up of 16 amino acids. CDR3 protein: CASSFTPGQRNTEAFF. The CDR3 region has the DNA TGTGCCAGCAGTTTTACGCCGGGACAGAGAAACACTGAAGCTTTCTTT.

The chain has TRBV30 and TRBJ1-4, with TRBD1 matching over 12 bases. CDR3 size: 13 residues. Germline CDR1 is GTSNPN and CDR2 is SVGIG (reference sequence). J gave up 8 bases and V 5 bases, and 3 bases lay outside the gene matches. CDR3 DNA sequence: TGTGCCTGGCGGGACAGGGGGCTCGAAAAACTGTTTTTT. Its translation: CAWRDRGLEKLFF.

The V gene is TRBV6-1, the J gene TRBJ1-1; the D is unclear. Trimming removed 3 bases from V and 2 bases from J, with 7 bases in between. Per germline, CDR1 MNHNS and CDR2 SASEGT. This CDR3 has 13 residues. CDR3 coding DNA: TGTGCCAGCAGTGACCCCATTAACACTGAAGCTTTCTTT. Its protein product is CASSDPINTEAFF.

This chain uses TRBV11-2 with TRBJ2-7; possible D gene TRBD2, 6 bases. The ends were cut back, 5 bases at V and 4 bases at J, with 27 bases in the middle. The V gene's germline CDR1 is SGHAT and CDR2 FQNNGV. The CDR3 has 18 residues. CDR3 DNA: TGTGCCAGCAGCGGGACTGTGGGAGGTGGGATATTTCGGTACGAGCAGTACTTC. Its protein is CASSGTVGGGIFRYEQYF.

CDR3 protein: CASSPHGISYGYTF. CDR3 bases: TGTGCCAGCAGCCCACACGGGATTTCCTATGGCTACACCTTC. This sequence joins TRBV28 and TRBJ1-2; no clear D gene. The CDR3 has 14 amino acids. The V end lost 6 bases, the J end lost 4 bases, and 15 bases lay between the germline ends. Germline V gene data show CDR1 as MDHEN and CDR2 as SYDVKM.

This clone was recorded a few times. The chain links TRBV10-3 to TRBJ2-7; D perhaps matches TRBD1 (5 bases). V gave up 0 bases and J gave up 6 bases, with 15 bases separating them. The CDR3 sequence is 15 residues long. CDR1 and CDR2 (germline): ENHRY, SYGVKD. The CDR3 nucleotides read TGTGCCATCAGTGAGTCCGGCAAGACAGCTGGCGAGCAGTACTTC. This codes for CAISESGKTAGEQYF.

The chain combines TRBV2 with TRBJ2-7; D might be TRBD1 (6 bases). Germline V gene lookup returns CDR1 SNHLY and CDR2 FYNNEI. The CDR3 covers 15 residues. V was cut by 8 bases and J by 4 bases, with 21 bases left in between. CDR3 DNA: TGTGCCAGCGGGCGGCCTGGACAGCCGAATTACGAGCAGTACTTC. As protein: CASGRPGQPNYEQYF.

This clone appeared once. The sample has other DNA sequences that encode this CDR3 too. V is TRBV6-5 and J is TRBJ1-1; tentative D call: TRBD1 (5 bases). Germline V CDR1 and CDR2: MNHEY, SVGAGI. The CDR3 totals 13 residues. Trimming left V 0 bases short and J 4 bases short, with 6 bases between. This chain's CDR3 is CASSYSGGTEAFF. The CDR3 DNA reads as TGTGCCAGCAGTTACTCGGGGGGCACTGAAGCTTTCTTT.

V gene TRBV7-9 combines with J gene TRBJ1-6; possibly TRBD1 for D (6 bases). Trimming left V 11 bases short and J 0 bases short, with 17 bases between. CDR1 is SEHNR and CDR2 is FQNEAQ in the germline V gene (reference sequence). This CDR3 spans 16 amino acids. This CDR3 reads CAGQGFGSSYNSPLHF. The CDR3 DNA follows: TGTGCCGGCCAGGGGTTTGGGAGCTCCTATAATTCACCCCTCCACTTT.

CDR3 protein: CASSFGGGNNEQFF. The CDR3 nucleotides read TGTGCCAGCAGCTTCGGGGGAGGTAACAATGAGCAGTTCTTC. This chain uses TRBV11-3 with TRBJ2-1; a possible D gene is TRBD2 (6 bases). CDR1 is SGHNT and CDR2 is YENEEA in the germline V gene. The CDR3 loop spans 14 amino acids. The V end was cut by 3 bases, the J end by 5 bases, with 11 bases between.

The V and J genes are TRBV19 and TRBJ2-7; D may be TRBD1 (5 bases). The CDR3 contains 13 residues. Germline loops: CDR1 LNHDA, CDR2 SQIVND (reference sequence). V dropped 4 bases and J dropped 10 bases, with 17 bases sitting between them. CDR3 nucleotide sequence: TGTGCCAGTAGTACGACAGTAAGGAACCAACAGTACTTC. Encoded protein: CASSTTVRNQQYF.

The J gene is TRBJ2-1, the V gene TRBV28; 10 nucleotides agree with TRBD2. Germline loops: CDR1 MDHEN, CDR2 SYDVKM. The CDR3 has 14 amino acids. V lost 6 bases to trimming and J lost 9 bases; unmatched junction nucleotides: 8. CDR3 sequence (DNA): TGTGCCAGCAGGAGGACTAGCGGCTTCGGTGAGCAGTTCTTC. It is translated as CASRRTSGFGEQFF.